The 30 T cell receptor beta chains below all came from one sample that was sequenced in a study of blood T cells in healthy people across ages. It was with a sample-barcoded 5' primer and a J-beta primer mix that a second PCR of roughly 7 to 12 cycles was run. TCRdb independently ran MiXCR on the 5' RACE reads; one entry per CDR3 protein. This table holds 1.5 million to 2 million distinct CDR3 sequences, around 42% found once. Material: blood. These TCRs come from a human donor in good health.

This clonotype was counted a few times. The chain has TRBV29-1 and TRBJ2-5; D is uncertain. Per the germline V gene, CDR1 is SQVTM and CDR2 is ANQGSEA. This CDR3 has 12 amino acids. V dropped 4 bases and J dropped 5 bases, with 11 bases sitting between them. CDR3 in amino acids: CSVVQVGETQYF. DNA of the CDR3: TGCAGCGTTGTGCAGGTGGGGGAGACCCAGTACTTC.

In this sample, this clonotype turned up a few times. The chain carries TRBV2 and TRBJ2-1; 11 positions match TRBD2. Germline V gene lookup returns CDR1 SNHLY and CDR2 FYNNEI. V was pared by 5 bases and J by 9 bases, with 9 bases of the junction left unmatched. The CDR3 runs 15 residues. CDR3 residues: CASSSSSGGHGEQFF. The CDR3 DNA reads TGTGCCAGCAGTTCCTCTAGCGGGGGGCACGGTGAGCAGTTCTTC.

The gene calls are TRBV28 and TRBJ1-6; no reliable D call. This CDR3 contains 15 residues. The germline V gene has CDR1 MDHEN and CDR2 SYDVKM. The V end lost 3 bases, the J end lost 5 bases, and 11 bases lay between the germline ends. This chain's CDR3 is CASSFGGNNNSPLHF. DNA of the CDR3: TGTGCCAGCAGTTTTGGCGGGAATAATAATTCACCCCTCCACTTT.

The chain uses TRBV4-3 and TRBJ1-1, with 9 bases identical to TRBD1. Unmatched junction bases numbered 3, after V lost 3 bases and J lost 4 bases. CDR1 is LGHNA, CDR2 YSLEER, per germline. The CDR3 has 14 residues. The CDR3 sequence is CASSQTGGTTEAFF. CDR3 nucleotide sequence: TGCGCCAGCAGCCAGACAGGGGGGACCACTGAAGCTTTCTTT.

The chain carries TRBV7-2 and TRBJ2-6; 8 bases are shared with TRBD2. Germline CDR1 is SGHTA and CDR2 is FQGNSA. The V and J ends lost 1 base and 0 bases, in that order; junction bases with no gene match: 11. The CDR3 runs to 20 residues. The CDR3 bases are TGTGCCAGCAGCTTAGTCGGGACAAGCGGGGGACACTCTGGGGCCAACGTCCTGACTTTC. This encodes CASSLVGTSGGHSGANVLTF.

This clonotype was recorded many times. The rearrangement joins TRBV12-3 or TRBV12-4 to TRBJ1-2, with a tentative D call TRBD1 (5 bases). Deletions cut 4 bases from V and 6 bases from J, with 18 bases between. The CDR3 sequence is 15 residues long. CDR3 in amino acids: CASSSPRRGAHGYTF. DNA for the CDR3: TGTGCCAGCAGTTCACCTCGAAGAGGGGCCCATGGCTACACCTTC.

The chain has TRBV7-2 and TRBJ1-1; D may be TRBD1 (5 bases). V shed 0 bases and J shed 7 bases, with 9 bases lying between them. Germline V gene data show CDR1 as SGHTA and CDR2 as FQGNSA. The CDR3 extends over 13 amino acids. The CDR3 DNA sequence: TGTGCCAGCAGCTTAGCACGGGACGGTGAAGCTTTCTTT. This codes for CASSLARDGEAFF.

The chain combines TRBV4-3 with TRBJ1-4, with D unresolved. V was shortened by 2 bases and J by 0 bases, with 10 bases between the two germline ends. Per germline, CDR1 LGHNA and CDR2 YSLEER. The CDR3 has 16 amino acids. The CDR3 here is CASSQSVVATNEKLFF. The DNA of the CDR3 is TGCGCCAGCAGCCAATCGGTAGTTGCAACTAATGAAAAACTGTTTTTT.

This clonotype has only a few counts. The chain combines TRBV20-1 with TRBJ2-5; 7 nucleotides match TRBD2. The V gene's germline CDR1 is DFQATT and CDR2 SNEGSKA (reference sequence). The CDR3 has 13 residues. J was trimmed by 5 bases and V by 4 bases; bases with no gene match: 7. The CDR3 sequence is CSANHLGGETQYF. CDR3 nucleotides: TGCAGTGCTAATCACCTGGGGGGGGAGACCCAGTACTTC.

The CDR3 DNA sequence: TGTGCCAGTAGCTCGACCCCAGGGGAGAATCAGCCCCAGCATTTT. Encoded protein: CASSSTPGENQPQHF. The rearrangement joins TRBV2 to TRBJ1-5; perhaps TRBD1 as D (6 bases). In germline, CDR1 is SNHLY, CDR2 FYNNEI. Trimming shortened V by 9 bases and J by 4 bases, and 19 bases separated the two germline ends. The CDR3 runs to 15 residues. The full variable domain, with the rest looked up from reference TRBV2 and TRBJ1-5, is EPEVTQTPSHQVTQMGQEVILRCVPISNHLYFYWYRQILGQKVEFLVSFYNNEISEKSEIFDDQFSVERPDGSNFTLKIRSTKLEDSAMYFCASSSTPGENQPQHFGDGTRLSIL.

The genes are TRBV4-3 and TRBJ1-2; D is uncertain. Germline CDR1 and CDR2: LGHNA and YSLEER. The CDR3 spans 16 residues. V was pared by 0 bases and J by 0 bases, with 11 bases between. The CDR3 sequence: CASSQDSANTNYGYTF. The CDR3, as DNA: TGCGCCAGCAGCCAAGATTCGGCCAATACTAACTATGGCTACACCTTC.

The chain has TRBV6-5 and TRBJ1-2; 8 bases are a match to TRBD1. This CDR3 has 14 amino acids. Trimming at V came to 6 bases and at J to 5 bases, leaving 8 bases not matched to a gene. Germline V CDR1 and CDR2: MNHEY, SVGAGI. The CDR3 nucleotides read TGTGCCAGCAGGGTTACAGGGGGAGGGTATGGCTACACCTTC. It specifies CASRVTGGGYGYTF.

This clonotype was seen only a few times. This chain links TRBV20-1 with TRBJ2-7; 7 nucleotides align to TRBD1. This CDR3 is 15 amino acids long. CDR1 and CDR2 from the germline V gene are DFQATT and SNEGSKA (reference sequence). V shed 3 bases and J 6 bases; nucleotides not matched to a gene: 14. CDR3: CSASALAQGPGEQYF. Here the CDR3 DNA reads TGCAGTGCTAGCGCCTTGGCACAGGGGCCAGGCGAGCAGTACTTC.

The rearrangement links TRBV28 to TRBJ2-5, with D perhaps given as TRBD1 or TRBD2 (6 bases each). The CDR3 is made up of 14 amino acids. V was shortened by 10 bases and J by 5 bases, with 20 bases between the two germline ends. Germline V gene lookup returns CDR1 MDHEN and CDR2 SYDVKM. The DNA for the CDR3 is TGTGCCAACAGGGTCACGGGGGCCGGGGAGACCCAGTACTTC. Its protein is CANRVTGAGETQYF.

This clonotype was counted many times. This chain joins TRBV6-5 and TRBJ1-4; unclear D gene. This CDR3 is 11 amino acids long. Germline CDR1 MNHEY, CDR2 SVGAGI. Deletions cut 3 bases from V and 7 bases from J, with 3 bases between. CDR3 coding DNA: TGTGCCAGCAGTTATGGTGAAAAACTGTTTTTT. Translating gives CASSYGEKLFF.

The V and J genes are TRBV5-6 and TRBJ1-2; a possible D gene is TRBD1 (5 bases). Germline loops: CDR1 SGHDT, CDR2 YYEEEE. The length of the CDR3 is 15 residues. V lost 2 bases to trimming and J lost 0 bases, with 11 bases between them. The CDR3 sequence: CASSFRRDSNYGYTF. In DNA form, the CDR3 reads TGTGCCAGCAGCTTTCGCAGGGATTCTAACTATGGCTACACCTTC.

This chain uses TRBV3-1 with TRBJ2-3, with no clear D. CDR1 and CDR2 from the germline V gene are LGHDT and YNNKEL (reference sequence). The V end lost 1 base, the J end lost 4 bases, and 9 bases lay between the germline ends. The CDR3 loop spans 14 amino acids. The CDR3 loop reads CASSQAALSDTQYF. The DNA of the CDR3 is TGTGCCAGCAGCCAAGCGGCGCTCTCAGATACGCAGTATTTT.

V usage is TRBV5-5 and J usage is TRBJ1-5, with D hard to call. Germline CDR1 and CDR2: SGHKS and YYEKEE (reference sequence). The germline V and J ends were trimmed by 0 bases and 5 bases, with 6 bases remaining between them. The CDR3 is 13 amino acids. The DNA for the CDR3 is TGTGCCAGCAGCTTGGGGGTCCATCAGCCCCAGCATTTT. Amino acids: CASSLGVHQPQHF.

This clonotype was recorded once. V usage is TRBV4-2 and J usage is TRBJ2-5, with 8 bases lining up with TRBD2. The trim removed 4 bases at V and 13 bases at J, leaving 11 bases unmatched. The germline gives CDR1 LGHNA, CDR2 YNFKEQ. The CDR3 sequence is 13 residues long. CDR3 protein: CASSPREGYELYF. The CDR3 region has the DNA TGTGCCAGCAGCCCCCGGGAGGGGTACGAGCTGTACTTC.

The genes are TRBV12-3 or TRBV12-4 and TRBJ1-2; D is unresolved. Trimming pared 5 bases from V and 2 bases from J, leaving 15 bases between. There are 15 residues in the CDR3. The CDR3 DNA follows: TGTGCCAGCAGTAAAGCGTTCTTAGTAAACTATGGCTACACCTTC. Amino acid sequence: CASSKAFLVNYGYTF.

The chain joins TRBV5-1 to TRBJ1-4; a weak D match, TRBD1 (5 bases). Trimming removed 4 bases from V and 1 base from J, with 14 bases in between. The CDR3 is 16 residues long. Germline CDR1 is SGHRS and CDR2 is YFSETQ. CDR3 loop: CASSQGTVGTNEKLFF. Here the CDR3 DNA reads TGCGCCAGCAGCCAAGGGACGGTTGGAACTAATGAAAAACTGTTTTTT.

The chain employs TRBV6-2 or TRBV6-3 and TRBJ2-5, with 8 nucleotides matching TRBD2. Germline V CDR1 and CDR2: MNHEY, SVGEGT. V was clipped by 5 bases and J by 0 bases; unmatched bases: 8. This CDR3 is built from 16 residues. CDR3 sequence reads: CASSVPASGYQETQYF. CDR3 DNA: TGTGCCAGCAGTGTTCCGGCTAGCGGGTACCAAGAGACCCAGTACTTC.

This clonotype has a handful of counts. One junction end does not reproduce the germline sequence, and a read error may be involved. This chain joins TRBV29-1 and TRBJ2-7; the D gene is possibly TRBD2 (5 bases). The J call may be in error: the DNA end matches TRBJ2-5 better. This CDR3 is built from 15 residues. The germline V gene encodes CDR1 SQVTM and CDR2 ANQGSEA. The CDR3 is CSVEVQSSQRETQYF. CDR3 sequence (DNA): TGTAGCGTTGAAGTGCAATCCTCCCAGAGGGAGACCCAGTACTTC.

The V gene is TRBV12-3 or TRBV12-4, the J gene TRBJ2-7; TRBD1 is a possible D gene (5 bases). Trimming shortened V by 6 bases and J by 2 bases, and 14 bases separated the two germline ends. There are 14 residues in the CDR3. CDR3 amino acids: CASSLSDTTYEQYF. CDR3 sequence (DNA): TGTGCCAGCAGCCTCTCGGACACCACCTACGAGCAGTACTTC.

The rearrangement links TRBV7-2 to TRBJ2-1; unclear D gene. V lost 6 bases and J 8 bases, leaving 14 bases between the germline ends. The V gene's germline CDR1 is SGHTA and CDR2 FQGNSA. The CDR3 contains 13 residues. CDR3 amino acids: CASSSLGFHEQFF. The CDR3 DNA reads as TGTGCCAGCAGTTCGTTGGGGTTTCATGAGCAGTTCTTC.

This clonotype was counted only a few times. This sequence joins TRBV29-1 and TRBJ1-1; D is undetermined. Trimming left V 4 bases short and J 0 bases short, with 3 bases between. This CDR3 is built from 11 residues. Germline assignment: CDR1 SQVTM and CDR2 ANQGSEA. CDR3 bases: TGCAGCGTTGCCCTGAACACTGAAGCTTTCTTT. Translation gives CSVALNTEAFF.

This clonotype turned up a few times. The J gene is TRBJ2-1, the V gene TRBV20-1, with TRBD1 as a possible D gene (6 bases). The CDR3 contains 14 residues. Germline V gene data show CDR1 as DFQATT and CDR2 as SNEGSKA (reference sequence). V lost 6 bases and J lost 3, with 15 bases in between. CDR3 sequence: CSAQSTGLYNEQFF. CDR3 nucleotides: TGCAGTGCCCAGTCGACAGGACTCTACAATGAGCAGTTCTTC.

The V gene is TRBV10-3, the J gene TRBJ2-2, with 8 bases lining up with TRBD1. The CDR3 length is 15 residues. With V trimmed by 4 bases and J by 1 base, 2 bases remained unmatched. Germline loops: CDR1 ENHRY, CDR2 SYGVKD. For the CDR3, the DNA is TGTGCCATCAGTGTGGGACAGGTGAACACCGGGGAGCTGTTTTTT. Translated, it gives CAISVGQVNTGELFF.

This chain joins TRBV5-6 and TRBJ2-2; D remains ambiguous. Between the trimmed V and J ends, which lost 4 bases and 7 bases, there was a span of 8 bases. The CDR3 loop spans 12 amino acids. Germline CDR1 reads SGHDT; CDR2 reads YYEEEE. The CDR3 region has the DNA TGTGCCAGCAGCCTAAATAACGGGGAGCTGTTTTTT. This sequence encodes CASSLNNGELFF.

Ten or more counts support this clonotype. CDR3 protein: CASSSDSSTDTQYF. The CDR3 region has the DNA TGTGCCAGCTCATCCGACAGTAGCACAGATACGCAGTATTTT. J is TRBJ2-3 and V is TRBV18, with D tentatively TRBD1 (5 bases). The CDR3 covers 14 residues. Germline assignment: CDR1 KGHSH and CDR2 LQKENI. The V end lost 5 bases, the J end lost 0 bases, and 9 bases lay between the germline ends.